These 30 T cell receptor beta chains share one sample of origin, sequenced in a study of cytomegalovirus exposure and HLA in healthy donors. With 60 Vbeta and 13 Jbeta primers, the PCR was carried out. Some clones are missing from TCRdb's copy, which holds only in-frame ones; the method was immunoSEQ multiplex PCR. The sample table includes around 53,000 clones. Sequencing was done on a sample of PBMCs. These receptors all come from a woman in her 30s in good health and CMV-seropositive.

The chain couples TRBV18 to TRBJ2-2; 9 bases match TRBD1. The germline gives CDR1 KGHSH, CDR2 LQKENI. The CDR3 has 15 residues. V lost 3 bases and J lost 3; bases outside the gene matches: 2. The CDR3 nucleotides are TGTGCCAGCTCACCTTGGACAGGGGACACCGGGGAGCTGTTTTTT. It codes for CASSPWTGDTGELFF.

DNA for the CDR3: TGTGCCAGCACCGTAGCCTCGGGGGGCTCACCCCTCCACTTT. Translating gives CASTVASGGSPLHF. This chain uses TRBV2 with TRBJ1-6, with TRBD1 as a possible D gene (6 bases). The CDR3 runs 14 residues. V was pared by 7 bases and J by 10 bases, with 17 bases between. Germline CDR1 and CDR2: SNHLY and FYNNEI.

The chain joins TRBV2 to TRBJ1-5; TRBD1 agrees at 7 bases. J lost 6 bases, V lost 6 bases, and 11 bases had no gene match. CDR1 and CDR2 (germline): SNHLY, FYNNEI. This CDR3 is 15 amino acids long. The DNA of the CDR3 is TGTGCCAGCAGATTTCGCCAGGGGGTAAGTCAGCCCCAGCATTTT. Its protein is CASRFRQGVSQPQHF.

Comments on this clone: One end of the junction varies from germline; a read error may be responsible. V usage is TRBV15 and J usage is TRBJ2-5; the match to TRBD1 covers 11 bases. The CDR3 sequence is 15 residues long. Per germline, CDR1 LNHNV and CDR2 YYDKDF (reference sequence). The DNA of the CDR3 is TGTGCCACCAGCACGGGGACAGGGGGAGGCGAGAACCAGTACTTC. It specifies CATSTGTGGGENQYF.

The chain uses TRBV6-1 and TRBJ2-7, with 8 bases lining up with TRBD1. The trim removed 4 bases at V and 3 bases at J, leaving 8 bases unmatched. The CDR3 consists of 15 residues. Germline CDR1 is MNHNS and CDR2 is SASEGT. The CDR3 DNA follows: TGTGCCAGCAGTGCTCTCGGCAGGGGGCTCTACGAGCAGTACTTC. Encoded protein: CASSALGRGLYEQYF.

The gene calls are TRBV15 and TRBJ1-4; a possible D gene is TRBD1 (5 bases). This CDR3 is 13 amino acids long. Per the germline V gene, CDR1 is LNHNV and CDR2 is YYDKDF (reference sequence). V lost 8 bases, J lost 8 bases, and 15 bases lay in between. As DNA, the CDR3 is TGTGCCACCTTCCCGTCGCGGGGGGAAAAACTGTTTTTT. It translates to CATFPSRGEKLFF.

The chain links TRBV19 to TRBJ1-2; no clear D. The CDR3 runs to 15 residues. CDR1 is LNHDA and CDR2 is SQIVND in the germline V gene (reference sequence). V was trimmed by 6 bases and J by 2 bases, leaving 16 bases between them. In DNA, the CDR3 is TGTGCCAGTAGCCTTACGTCAGGAACCAACTATGGCTACACCTTC. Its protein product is CASSLTSGTNYGYTF.

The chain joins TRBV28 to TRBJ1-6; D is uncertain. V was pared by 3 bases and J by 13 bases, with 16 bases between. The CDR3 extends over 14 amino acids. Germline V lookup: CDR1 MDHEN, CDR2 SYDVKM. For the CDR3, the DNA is TGTGCCAGCAGTTTGTCCCGAGAGAGCACCCCCCTCCACTTT. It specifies CASSLSRESTPLHF.

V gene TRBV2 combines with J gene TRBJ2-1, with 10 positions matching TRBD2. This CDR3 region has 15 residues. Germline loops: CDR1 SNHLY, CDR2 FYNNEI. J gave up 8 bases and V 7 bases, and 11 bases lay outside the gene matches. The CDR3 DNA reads TGTGCCAGCACCCTCGGGGCTAGCGGGAGTCATGAGCAGTTCTTC. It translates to CASTLGASGSHEQFF. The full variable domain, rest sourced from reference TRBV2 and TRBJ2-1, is EPEVTQTPSHQVTQMGQEVILRCVPISNHLYFYWYRQILGQKVEFLVSFYNNEISEKSEIFDDQFSVERPDGSNFTLKIRSTKLEDSAMYFCASTLGASGSHEQFFGPGTRLTVL.

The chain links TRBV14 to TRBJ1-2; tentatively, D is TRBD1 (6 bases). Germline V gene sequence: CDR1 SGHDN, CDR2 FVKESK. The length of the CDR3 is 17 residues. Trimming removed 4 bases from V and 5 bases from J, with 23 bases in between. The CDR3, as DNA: TGTGCCAGCAGCCCTAGGTCGTCCCAGATTAGGGGGTATGGCTACACCTTC. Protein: CASSPRSSQIRGYGYTF.

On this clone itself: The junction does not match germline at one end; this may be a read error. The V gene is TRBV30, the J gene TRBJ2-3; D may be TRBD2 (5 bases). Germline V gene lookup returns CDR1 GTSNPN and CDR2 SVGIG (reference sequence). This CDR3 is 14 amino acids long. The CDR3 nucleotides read TGTGCCTGGAGTTCGGGAAGCATTCCTGATAAGCAGTATTTT. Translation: CAWSSGSIPDKQYF.

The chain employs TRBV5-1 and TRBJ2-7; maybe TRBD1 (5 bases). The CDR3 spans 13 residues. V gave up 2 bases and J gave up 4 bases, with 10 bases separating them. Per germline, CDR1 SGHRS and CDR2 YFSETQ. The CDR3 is CASSFQGLYEQYF. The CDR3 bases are TGCGCCAGCAGCTTCCAGGGCCTATACGAGCAGTACTTC.

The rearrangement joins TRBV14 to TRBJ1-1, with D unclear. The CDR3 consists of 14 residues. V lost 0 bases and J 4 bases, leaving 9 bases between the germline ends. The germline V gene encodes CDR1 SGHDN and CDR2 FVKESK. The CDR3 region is CASSQDRFSTEAFF. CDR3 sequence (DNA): TGTGCCAGCAGCCAAGATCGGTTTTCCACTGAAGCTTTCTTT.

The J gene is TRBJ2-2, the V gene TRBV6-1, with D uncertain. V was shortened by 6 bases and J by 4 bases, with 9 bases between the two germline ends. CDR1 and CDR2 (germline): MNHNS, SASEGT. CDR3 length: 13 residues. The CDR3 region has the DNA TGTGCCAGCAGGAGAACGGGCACCGGGGAGCTGTTTTTT. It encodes CASRRTGTGELFF.

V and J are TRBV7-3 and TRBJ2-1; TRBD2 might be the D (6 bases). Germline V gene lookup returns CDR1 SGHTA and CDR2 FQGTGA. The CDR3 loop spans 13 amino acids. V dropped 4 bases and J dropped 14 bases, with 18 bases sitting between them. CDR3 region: CASSSPIREIKFF. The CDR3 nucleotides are TGTGCCAGCAGCTCCCCGATCCGGGAGATCAAGTTCTTC.

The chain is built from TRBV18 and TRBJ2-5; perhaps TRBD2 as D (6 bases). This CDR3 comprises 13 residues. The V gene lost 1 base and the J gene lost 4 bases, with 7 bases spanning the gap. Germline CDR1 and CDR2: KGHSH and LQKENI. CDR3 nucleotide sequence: TGTGCCAGCTCACCACAGCGGGCAGAGACCCAGTACTTC. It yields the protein CASSPQRAETQYF.

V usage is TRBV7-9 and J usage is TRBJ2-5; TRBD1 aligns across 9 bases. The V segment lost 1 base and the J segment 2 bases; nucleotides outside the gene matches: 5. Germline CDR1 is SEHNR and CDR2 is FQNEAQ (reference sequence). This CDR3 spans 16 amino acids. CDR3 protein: CASSLGGTGIQETQYF. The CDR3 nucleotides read TGTGCCAGCAGCTTAGGCGGGACAGGGATACAAGAGACCCAGTACTTC.

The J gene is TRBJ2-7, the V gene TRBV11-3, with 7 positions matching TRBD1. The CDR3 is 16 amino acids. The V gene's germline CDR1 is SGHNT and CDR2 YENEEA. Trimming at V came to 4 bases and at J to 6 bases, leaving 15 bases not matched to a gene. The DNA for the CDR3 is TGTGCCAGCAGCTACCCGGACAGGACCGCTCGGGTCGAGCAGTACTTC. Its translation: CASSYPDRTARVEQYF.

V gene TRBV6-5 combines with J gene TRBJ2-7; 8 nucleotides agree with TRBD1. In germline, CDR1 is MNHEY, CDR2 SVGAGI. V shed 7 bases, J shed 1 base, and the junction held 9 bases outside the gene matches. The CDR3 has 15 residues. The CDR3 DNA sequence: TGTGCCAGCACCGAAGACAGGGGCACTTCCTACGAGCAGTACTTC. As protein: CASTEDRGTSYEQYF.

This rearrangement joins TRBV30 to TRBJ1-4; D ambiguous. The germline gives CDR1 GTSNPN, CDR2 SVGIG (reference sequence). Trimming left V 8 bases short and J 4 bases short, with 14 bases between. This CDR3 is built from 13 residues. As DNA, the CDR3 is TGTGCCCATGACCGGGGTAGTAATGAAAAACTGTTTTTT. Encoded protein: CAHDRGSNEKLFF.

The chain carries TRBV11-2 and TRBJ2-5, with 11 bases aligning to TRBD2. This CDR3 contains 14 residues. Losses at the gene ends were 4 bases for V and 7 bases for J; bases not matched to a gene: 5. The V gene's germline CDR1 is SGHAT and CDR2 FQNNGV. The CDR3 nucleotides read TGTGCCAGCAGCTCCCTTAGCGGGAGGGGGACCCAGTACTTC. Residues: CASSSLSGRGTQYF.

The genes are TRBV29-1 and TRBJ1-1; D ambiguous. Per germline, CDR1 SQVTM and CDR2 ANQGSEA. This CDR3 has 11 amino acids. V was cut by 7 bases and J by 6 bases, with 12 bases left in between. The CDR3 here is CSALFTAEAFF. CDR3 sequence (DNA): TGCAGCGCCCTTTTCACAGCTGAAGCTTTCTTT.

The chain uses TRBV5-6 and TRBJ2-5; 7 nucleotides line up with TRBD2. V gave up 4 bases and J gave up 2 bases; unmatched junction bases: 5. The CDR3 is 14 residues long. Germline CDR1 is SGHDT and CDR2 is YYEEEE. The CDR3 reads CASSLSGLQETQYF. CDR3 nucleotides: TGTGCCAGCAGCCTTAGCGGGTTACAAGAGACCCAGTACTTC. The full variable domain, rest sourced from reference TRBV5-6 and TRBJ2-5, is DAGVTQSPTHLIKTRGQQVTLRCSPKSGHDTVSWYQQALGQGPQFIFQYYEEEERQRGNFPDRFSGHQFPNYSSELNVNALLLGDSALYLCASSLSGLQETQYFGPGTRLLVL.

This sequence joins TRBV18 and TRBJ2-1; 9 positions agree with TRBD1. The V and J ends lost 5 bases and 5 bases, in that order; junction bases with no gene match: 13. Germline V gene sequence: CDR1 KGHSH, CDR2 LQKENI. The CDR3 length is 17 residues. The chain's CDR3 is CASSKTPGTGSDNEQFF. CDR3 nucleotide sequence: TGTGCCAGCTCAAAGACCCCAGGGACAGGGTCTGACAATGAGCAGTTCTTC.

The CDR3 sequence is CATSRDRGTEKLFF. In DNA form, the CDR3 reads TGTGCCACCAGCAGAGACAGGGGGACCGAAAAACTGTTTTTT. This sequence joins TRBV15 and TRBJ1-4; 7 bases are a match to TRBD1. This CDR3 has 14 residues. V lost 0 bases and J lost 8; bases outside the gene matches: 3. Per the germline V gene, CDR1 is LNHNV and CDR2 is YYDKDF (reference sequence).

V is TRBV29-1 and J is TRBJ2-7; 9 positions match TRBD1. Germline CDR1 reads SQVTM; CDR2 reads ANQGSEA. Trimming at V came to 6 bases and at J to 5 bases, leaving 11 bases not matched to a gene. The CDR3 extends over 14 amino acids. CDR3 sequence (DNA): TGCAGCGTCAAACCCGGGACAGGGAGACACGAGCAGTACTTC. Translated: CSVKPGTGRHEQYF.

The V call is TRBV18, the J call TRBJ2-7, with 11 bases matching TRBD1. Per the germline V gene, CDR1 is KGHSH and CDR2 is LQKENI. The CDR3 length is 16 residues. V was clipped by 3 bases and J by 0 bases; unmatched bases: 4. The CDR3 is CASSPGQGAYSYEQYF. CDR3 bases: TGTGCCAGCTCACCCGGACAGGGGGCTTACTCCTACGAGCAGTACTTC.

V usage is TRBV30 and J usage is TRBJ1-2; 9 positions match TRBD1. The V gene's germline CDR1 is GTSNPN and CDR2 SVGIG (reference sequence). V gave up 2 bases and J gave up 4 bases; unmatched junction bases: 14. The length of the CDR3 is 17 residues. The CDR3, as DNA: TGTGCCTGGAGTCCCATTTACCCGGGACAGGGATCCTATGGCTACACCTTC. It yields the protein CAWSPIYPGQGSYGYTF.

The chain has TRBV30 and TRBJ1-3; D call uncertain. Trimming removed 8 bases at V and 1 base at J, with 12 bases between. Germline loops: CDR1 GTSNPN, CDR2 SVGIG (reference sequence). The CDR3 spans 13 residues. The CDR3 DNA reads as TGTGCCGGGCGATTGACATCTGGAAACACCATATATTTT. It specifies CAGRLTSGNTIYF.

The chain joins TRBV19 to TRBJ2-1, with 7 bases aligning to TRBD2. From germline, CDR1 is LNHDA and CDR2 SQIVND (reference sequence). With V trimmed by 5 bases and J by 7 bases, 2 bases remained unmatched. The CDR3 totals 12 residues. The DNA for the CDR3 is TGTGCCAGTAGTGTTAGCGGGAATGAGCAGTTCTTC. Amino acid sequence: CASSVSGNEQFF.